This T cell receptor beta chain was identified in a study of post-analysis software for immune sequencing data. Study-level background: In terms of disease course, relapsing-remitting, secondary progressive and progressive-relapsing multiple sclerosis were included. Study-level findings and limits: With TRBV5-6, TRBV5-1 and TRBV20-1 included, about five TRBV segments were more frequent in patients than in controls.

Built from TCR beta cDNA, the libraries had unique molecular identifiers in them. Via MiXCR, TCRdb re-called the PCR reads, giving one row per CDR3 protein. The repertoire holds about 200,000 distinct CDR3 sequences, with over 25% as singletons. Trimming pared 0 bases from V and 7 bases from J, leaving 16 bases between. The CDR3 is made up of 14 amino acids. Germline CDR1 and CDR2: DFQATT and SNEGSKA (reference sequence). This clonotype came up a few times. Its antigen is not known. The sequence came from a girl between 2 and 17 years old with multiple sclerosis. The V and J genes are TRBV20-1 and TRBJ2-7; D ambiguous. The sequenced sample consisted of blood. The CDR3 DNA is TGCAGTGCTAGAGACACCCGCTCCTACAATGAGCAGTACTTC. It yields the protein CSARDTRSYNEQYF.